This TCR beta chain originates from a study of patients and donors after allogeneic stem cell transplantation (TCRdb year 2020). Of note for this clonotype: Its recognized antigen is unknown. The sample holds no much larger clone one base away, and base qualities are not on file.

Trimming costs V 3 bases and J 0 bases, and their ends lie 15 bases apart. The CDR3 runs 15 amino acids, cysteine and phenylalanine included. Just CDR3 DNA is preserved here, 45 bases in frame from base 1. Looking up the germline V gene (reference sequence) yields CDR1 DFQATT and CDR2 SNEGSKA. Libraries were prepared through RT-PCR. Data came from a NextSeq 550. TCRdb reprocessed the public reads (quality trimming at Q25 with fastp, clone calling with MiXCR) and kept in-frame beta chains. CDR3 protein duplicates are merged, each entry listing the most common genes and DNA. This sample lists around 240,000 distinct CDR3 sequences; roughly 13% were detected once. 11% of the sample goes to the ten largest clones.

The clonotype originates from a human donor who was either an allogeneic HSCT recipient or a stem cell or donor lymphocyte infusion donor (not recorded which). It is not recorded whose cells these are; they may come from a transplant donor. Sequenced: blood, either unsorted or a sorted T cell fraction (not recorded which). The chain links TRBV20-1 with TRBJ2-7, with no reliable assignment of the D segment. The CDR3 protein sequence reads: CSASDPGRASYEQYF. The DNA is TGCAGTGCTAGCGACCCCGGCCGGGCCTCCTACGAGCAGTACTTC.